A single sample is the source of the 19 T cell receptor beta chains below, sequenced in a study of PD-1 blockade in mismatch repair-deficient tumors. The table came from immunoSEQ multiplex PCR; TCRdb's copy has only in-frame clones and leaves some out. The sample shows approximately 110,000 clones, roughly 80% of them seen only once. The starting material was peripheral blood, obtained approximately 60 weeks after starting pembrolizumab. Receptors were obtained from an adult with mismatch repair-deficient cancer.

The chain has TRBV6-5 and TRBJ2-7; D is undetermined. CDR3 length: 12 amino acids. Germline values: CDR1 MNHEY, CDR2 SVGAGI. V lost 6 bases and J lost 6, with 12 bases in between. In nucleotides, the CDR3 is TGTGCCAGCAGCTACCCCGGACGCGAGCAGTACTTC. This codes for CASSYPGREQYF.

V is TRBV2 and J is TRBJ1-5; unclear D gene. The V end was cut by 0 bases, the J end by 0 bases, with 6 bases between. In germline, CDR1 is SNHLY, CDR2 FYNNEI. The CDR3 runs to 15 residues. CDR3 region: CASSEAQYSNQPQHF. The CDR3 DNA reads as TGTGCCAGCAGTGAAGCACAGTATAGCAATCAGCCCCAGCATTTT.

The chain has TRBV5-1 and TRBJ2-3; 13 bases match TRBD2. The germline V gene has CDR1 SGHRS and CDR2 YFSETQ. Unmatched junction bases numbered 5, after V lost 5 bases and J lost 5 bases. The CDR3 is made up of 15 amino acids. The chain's CDR3 is CASRLAGGMVDTQYF. The CDR3 DNA sequence: TGCGCCAGCAGACTAGCGGGAGGGATGGTAGATACGCAGTATTTT.

This chain joins TRBV27 and TRBJ2-5; D might be TRBD1 (5 bases). CDR3 size: 14 residues. The germline gives CDR1 MNHEY, CDR2 SMNVEV (reference sequence). V gave up 3 bases and J gave up 5 bases, with 13 bases separating them. CDR3 region: CASSFGDSRETQYF. The CDR3 nucleotides are TGTGCCAGCAGTTTTGGTGACAGTCGGGAGACCCAGTACTTC.

The chain employs TRBV10-1 and TRBJ2-3, with a weak D call TRBD2 (5 bases). V dropped 3 bases and J dropped 4 bases, with 8 bases sitting between them. CDR1 is WNHNN and CDR2 is SYGVQD in the germline V gene (reference sequence). The CDR3 covers 13 residues. In nucleotides, the CDR3 is TGCGCCAGCAGTGACGGGGATGCAGATACGCAGTATTTT. Translation: CASSDGDADTQYF.

The V and J genes are TRBV13 and TRBJ2-7; 8 nucleotides align to TRBD2. CDR3 length: 15 amino acids. Germline V lookup: CDR1 PRHDT, CDR2 FYEKMQ (reference sequence). The V gene end was trimmed by 1 base and the J gene end by 1 base; junction bases not matched to a gene: 3. The CDR3 loop is CASSLVTSVSYEQYF. The DNA of the CDR3 is TGTGCCAGCAGCTTAGTGACTAGCGTGTCCTACGAGCAGTACTTC.

This clone was counted between two and nine times. V and J are TRBV30 and TRBJ2-3; D unresolved. The CDR3 consists of 13 residues. V dropped 0 bases and J dropped 0 bases, with 4 bases sitting between them. CDR1 and CDR2 (germline): GTSNPN, SVGIG (reference sequence). The CDR3 DNA is TGTGCCTGGAGTGTAGAAAGCACAGATACGCAGTATTTT. Its protein is CAWSVESTDTQYF.

V is TRBV7-3 and J is TRBJ1-2; D unresolved. The CDR3 loop spans 14 amino acids. Trimming removed 1 base at V and 3 bases at J, with 9 bases between. Germline CDR1 reads SGHTA; CDR2 reads FQGTGA. CDR3 protein: CASSLSVQDYGYTF. As DNA, the CDR3 is TGTGCCAGCAGCTTAAGTGTCCAAGACTATGGCTACACCTTC.

This chain links TRBV5-6 with TRBJ2-1; 10 nucleotides match TRBD2. Trimming removed 0 bases from V and 7 bases from J; junction bases left unmatched: 7. In germline, CDR1 is SGHDT, CDR2 YYEEEE. The CDR3 spans 16 residues. CDR3 nucleotide sequence: TGTGCCAGCAGCTTGGGGTTAGCGGGAGGAGCGAATGAGCAGTTCTTC. Translation gives CASSLGLAGGANEQFF.

V gene TRBV27 combines with J gene TRBJ1-5; D not resolved. Germline V CDR1 and CDR2: MNHEY, SMNVEV (reference sequence). There are 12 residues in the CDR3. V was clipped by 4 bases and J by 10 bases, with 11 bases between them. The CDR3 sequence is CASSSDWGPQHF. The CDR3 bases are TGTGCCAGCAGTTCAGACTGGGGACCCCAGCATTTT.

This clone was detected a few times. The chain combines TRBV5-6 with TRBJ1-1; the D is unclear. This CDR3 contains 13 residues. Germline V gene lookup returns CDR1 SGHDT and CDR2 YYEEEE. V gave up 0 bases and J gave up 1 base, with 4 bases separating them. Here the CDR3 reads CASSLAENTEAFF. In DNA, the CDR3 is TGTGCCAGCAGCTTGGCAGAGAACACTGAAGCTTTCTTT.

V is TRBV7-2 and J is TRBJ1-5; D possibly corresponds to TRBD1 (6 bases). Germline V lookup: CDR1 SGHTA, CDR2 FQGNSA. V was cut by 1 base and J by 6 bases, with 7 bases left in between. CDR3 length: 13 residues. The CDR3 loop reads CASSLDRVQPQHF. CDR3 bases: TGTGCCAGCAGCTTAGACAGGGTTCAGCCCCAGCATTTT.

This chain connects TRBV18 to TRBJ1-1; perhaps TRBD1 as D (6 bases). Germline loops: CDR1 KGHSH, CDR2 LQKENI. Trimming removed 5 bases from V and 3 bases from J, with 13 bases in between. This CDR3 spans 14 amino acids. In DNA, the CDR3 is TGTGCCAGCTCAGATAAGACAGGTTACACTGAAGCTTTCTTT. Its protein is CASSDKTGYTEAFF. Supplemented by reference TRBV18 and TRBJ1-1, the full variable domain reads NAGVMQNPRHLVRRRGQEARLRCSPMKGHSHVYWYRQLPEEGLKFMVYLQKENIIDESGMPKERFSAEFPKEGPSILRIQQVVRGDSAAYFCASSDKTGYTEAFFGQGTRLTVV.

V is TRBV7-9 and J is TRBJ2-7; TRBD2 is a possible D gene (5 bases). CDR3 size: 15 residues. V gave up 3 bases and J gave up 2 bases, with 14 bases separating them. Per germline, CDR1 SEHNR and CDR2 FQNEAQ (reference sequence). The CDR3 here is CASSLYGDPTYEQYF. The DNA of the CDR3 is TGTGCCAGCAGCTTGTACGGGGATCCTACCTACGAGCAGTACTTC.

This chain joins TRBV27 and TRBJ1-1; TRBD1 is a possible D gene (6 bases). V lost 5 bases and J 3 bases, leaving 16 bases between the germline ends. Germline values: CDR1 MNHEY, CDR2 SMNVEV (reference sequence). The CDR3 has 15 amino acids. CDR3 loop: CASSPRDKLYTEAFF. CDR3 DNA: TGTGCCAGCAGTCCTAGGGACAAACTTTACACTGAAGCTTTCTTT.

This rearrangement joins TRBV5-1 to TRBJ2-1; TRBD2 matches 8 bases. After removal of 2 bases from V and 0 bases from J, the junction contained 4 bases not matched to a gene. In germline, CDR1 is SGHRS, CDR2 YFSETQ. The CDR3 consists of 16 residues. CDR3 nucleotides: TGCGCCAGCAGCTTTACCGGGACTAGCTCCTACAATGAGCAGTTCTTC. Its protein product is CASSFTGTSSYNEQFF. Using reference TRBV5-1 and TRBJ2-1 for the parts outside the CDR3, the full variable domain is KAGVTQTPRYLIKTRGQQVTLSCSPISGHRSVSWYQQTPGQGLQFLFEYFSETQRNKGNFPGRFSGRQFSNSRSEMNVSTLELGDSALYLCASSFTGTSSYNEQFFGPGTRLTVL.

As for this clone: Relative to the germline gene, one junction end is altered; a read error may explain this. The V and J genes are TRBV7-2 and TRBJ1-2, with 9 bases matching TRBD1. CDR1 is SGHTA, CDR2 FQGNSA, per germline. The CDR3 spans 13 residues. The chain's CDR3 is CASSFVGQGVGIF. The CDR3 DNA reads TGTGCCAGCAGCTTTGTGGGACAGGGAGTAGGAATATTC.

The rearrangement links TRBV11-3 to TRBJ2-2; 7 nucleotides match TRBD1. Germline loops: CDR1 SGHNT, CDR2 YENEEA. The V gene end was trimmed by 5 bases and the J gene end by 4 bases; junction bases not matched to a gene: 7. The CDR3 contains 15 residues. CDR3 amino acids: CASSPRQGGTGELFF. Written as DNA, the CDR3 is TGTGCCAGCAGCCCCAGACAGGGTGGCACCGGGGAGCTGTTTTTT.

The genes are TRBV30 and TRBJ2-1, with TRBD2 as a possible D gene (5 bases). The CDR3 length is 14 residues. Trimming cost V 0 bases and J 6 bases, with 12 bases left between them. Germline V CDR1 and CDR2: GTSNPN, SVGIG (reference sequence). CDR3 sequence (DNA): TGTGCCTGGAGTGTACGGCCTAGCCTCAATGAGCAGTTCTTC. Translated, it gives CAWSVRPSLNEQFF.